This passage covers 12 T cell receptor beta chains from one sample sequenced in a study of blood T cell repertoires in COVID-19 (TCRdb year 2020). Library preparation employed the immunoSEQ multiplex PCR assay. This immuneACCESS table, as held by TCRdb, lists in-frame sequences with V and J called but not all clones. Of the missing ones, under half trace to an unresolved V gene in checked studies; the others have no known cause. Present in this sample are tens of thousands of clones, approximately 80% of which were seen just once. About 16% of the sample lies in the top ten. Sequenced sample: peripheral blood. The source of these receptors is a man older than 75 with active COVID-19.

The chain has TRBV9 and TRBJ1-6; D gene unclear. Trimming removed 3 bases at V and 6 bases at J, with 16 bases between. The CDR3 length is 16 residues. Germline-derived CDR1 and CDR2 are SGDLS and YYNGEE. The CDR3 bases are TGTGCCAGCAGCGAAGAGTTGGGCAGTTCTAATTCACCCCTCCACTTT. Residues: CASSEELGSSNSPLHF.

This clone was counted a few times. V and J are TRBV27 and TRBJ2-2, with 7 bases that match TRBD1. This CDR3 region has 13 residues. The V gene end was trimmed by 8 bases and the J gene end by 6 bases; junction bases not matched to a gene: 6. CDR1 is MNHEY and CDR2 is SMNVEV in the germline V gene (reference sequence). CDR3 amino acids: CASQTGFAGELFF. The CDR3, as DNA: TGTGCCAGCCAGACAGGGTTCGCCGGGGAGCTGTTTTTT.

CDR3 DNA sequence: TGTGCCAGCAGCTTAGACGGGGATACGCAGTATTTT. Translation: CASSLDGDTQYF. The chain is built from TRBV11-2 and TRBJ2-3; no firm D call. Trimming removed 0 bases at V and 6 bases at J, with 4 bases between. CDR1 is SGHAT, CDR2 FQNNGV, per germline. The CDR3 sequence is 12 residues long. The entire variable domain, with the rest obtained from reference TRBV11-2 and TRBJ2-3, is as follows: EAGVAQSPRYKIIEKRQSVAFWCNPISGHATLYWYQQILGQGPKLLIQFQNNGVVDDSQLPKDRFSAERLKGVDSTLKIQPAKLEDSAVYLCASSLDGDTQYFGPGTRLTVL.

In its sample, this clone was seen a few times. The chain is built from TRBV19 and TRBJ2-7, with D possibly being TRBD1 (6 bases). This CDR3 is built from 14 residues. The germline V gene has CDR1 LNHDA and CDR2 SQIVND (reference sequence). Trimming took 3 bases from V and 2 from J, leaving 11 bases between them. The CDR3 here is CASSIGTRTYEQYF. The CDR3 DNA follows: TGTGCCAGTAGTATCGGGACACGAACCTACGAGCAGTACTTC.

The CDR3 region is CASSFSGGRYEQYF. The CDR3 DNA reads as TGCGCCAGCAGCTTTAGCGGGGGACGCTACGAGCAGTACTTC. The V call is TRBV5-1, the J call TRBJ2-7; 9 bases agree with TRBD2. The ends lost 2 bases at V and 3 bases at J; junction bases unmatched: 3. The length of the CDR3 is 14 residues. Per the germline V gene, CDR1 is SGHRS and CDR2 is YFSETQ.

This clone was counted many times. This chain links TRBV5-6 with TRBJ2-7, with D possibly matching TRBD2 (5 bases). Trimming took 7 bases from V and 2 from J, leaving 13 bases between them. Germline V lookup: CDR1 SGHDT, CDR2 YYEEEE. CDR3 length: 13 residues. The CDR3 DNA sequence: TGTGCCAGCGGGATGGCCGGGACCTACGAGCAGTACTTC. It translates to CASGMAGTYEQYF.

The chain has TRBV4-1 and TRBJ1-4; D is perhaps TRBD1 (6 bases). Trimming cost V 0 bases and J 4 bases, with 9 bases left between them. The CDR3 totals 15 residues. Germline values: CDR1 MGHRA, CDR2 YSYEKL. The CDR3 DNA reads TGCGCCAGCAGCCAAGATCAGGGGCGTAATGAAAAACTGTTTTTT. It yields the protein CASSQDQGRNEKLFF.

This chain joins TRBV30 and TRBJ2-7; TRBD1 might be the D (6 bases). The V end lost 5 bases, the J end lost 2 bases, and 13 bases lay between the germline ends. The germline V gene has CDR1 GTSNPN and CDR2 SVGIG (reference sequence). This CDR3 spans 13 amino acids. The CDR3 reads CAWAMTGAYEQYF. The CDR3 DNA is TGTGCCTGGGCGATGACAGGAGCCTACGAGCAGTACTTC.

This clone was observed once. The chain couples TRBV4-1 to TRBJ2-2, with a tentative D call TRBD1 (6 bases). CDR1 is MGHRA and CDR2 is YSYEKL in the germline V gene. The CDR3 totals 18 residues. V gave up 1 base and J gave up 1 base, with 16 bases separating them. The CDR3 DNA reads TGCGCCAGCAGCCAAGTAGTGAGGGGGAGCGGGAACACCGGGGAGCTGTTTTTT. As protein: CASSQVVRGSGNTGELFF.

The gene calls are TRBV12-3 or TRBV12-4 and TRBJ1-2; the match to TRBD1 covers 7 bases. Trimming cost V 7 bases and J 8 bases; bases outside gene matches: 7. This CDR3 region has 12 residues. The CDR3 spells CASTSRQGGYTF. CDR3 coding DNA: TGTGCCAGCACCTCCAGACAGGGCGGCTACACCTTC.

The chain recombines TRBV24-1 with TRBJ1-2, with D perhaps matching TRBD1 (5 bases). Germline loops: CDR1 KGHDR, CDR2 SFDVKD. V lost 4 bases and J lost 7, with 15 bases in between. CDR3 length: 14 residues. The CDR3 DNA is TGTGCCACCAGTGACCAGGGCCTAGCGGGTGGCTACACCTTC. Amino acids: CATSDQGLAGGYTF.

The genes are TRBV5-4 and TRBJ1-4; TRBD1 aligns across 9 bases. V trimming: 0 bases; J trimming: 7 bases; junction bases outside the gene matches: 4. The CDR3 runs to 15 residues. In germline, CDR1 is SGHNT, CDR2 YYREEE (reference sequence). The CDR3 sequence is CASSLGTGESEKLFF. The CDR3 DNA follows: TGTGCCAGCAGCTTGGGGACAGGGGAGAGTGAAAAACTGTTTTTT.